These T cell receptor beta chains were read from a single sample in a study of T cell responses to AZD1222 COVID-19 vaccine. Repertoires were generated with immunoSEQ multiplex PCR, while TCRdb's copy carries only in-frame clones and drops some. The table has about 120,000 clones, roughly 89% seen once. The specimen was peripheral blood, collected on day 0 of AZD1222 vaccination. The receptor source for this set is an adult in good health. Each CDR3 is given with its conserved first and last residue. D genes are given only for firm matches. A clone size is listed for some rows: how often the clone was seen (once, few, many), or a class if it is expanded.

V	size	J	D	DNA	CDR3
TRBV18	NA	TRBJ2-7	NA	TGTGCCAGCTCAGGGGAAGTACAGCGCGAGCAGTACTTC	CASSGEVQREQYF
TRBV27	NA	TRBJ1-1	NA	TGTGCCAGCCTCCAGGCAGGGCGAACTGAAGCTTTCTTT	CASLQAGRTEAFF
TRBV7-6	once	TRBJ1-5	NA	TGTGCCAGCAGCTTAGACCTTAATAGCAATCAGCCCCAGCATTTT	CASSLDLNSNQPQHF
TRBV28	NA	TRBJ1-4	TRBD1	TGTGCCAGCCGGAGTGCCGGGACAGCAAATGAAAAACTGTTTTTT	CASRSAGTANEKLFF
TRBV29-1	NA	TRBJ1-2	NA	TGCAGCGCCACTACTGGGGCCCGCTCCGGGAATGGCTACACCTTC	CSATTGARSGNGYTF
TRBV5-1	NA	TRBJ1-1	NA	TGCGCCAGCAGCCCCGGCGGGGGGATGATGAACACTGAAGCTTTCTTT	CASSPGGGMMNTEAFF
TRBV3-1/TRBV3-2	NA	TRBJ2-5	NA	TGTGCCAGCAGCCAAGAAATCTCTCCGGCGGAGACCCAGTACTTC	CASSQEISPAETQYF
TRBV2	NA	TRBJ1-3	NA	TGTGCCAGCAGTGATCCCCGCCTGGGAAACACCATATATTTT	CASSDPRLGNTIYF
TRBV7-2	NA	TRBJ1-1	NA	TGTGCCAGCAGCTTAGTAAGTGGCAGCAACACTGAAGCTTTCTTT	CASSLVSGSNTEAFF
TRBV28	NA	TRBJ1-2	NA	TGTGCCAGCACCGACAGCGCGCGGTACACCTTC	CASTDSARYTF
TRBV11-1	NA	TRBJ2-1	TRBD1	TGTGCCAGCAGCTTAGACCCGGGACAGGGGTGGTATGAGCAGTTCTTC	CASSLDPGQGWYEQFF
TRBV19	NA	TRBJ2-7	TRBD1	TGTGCCAGTAGTATAGGAGGAGGGACAGGGGCATACGAGCAGTACTTC	CASSIGGGTGAYEQYF
TRBV6-5	NA	TRBJ1-5	NA	TGTGCCAGCAGTTACCAGGCAGGGCAGCCCCAGCATTTT	CASSYQAGQPQHF
TRBV5-1	NA	TRBJ2-7	NA	TGCGCCAGCAGCTTGCCCGGAAACTACGAGCAGTACTTC	CASSLPGNYEQYF
TRBV27	NA	TRBJ2-4	NA	TGTGCCAGCAGTTTATCCGGGACCGGACTAGCCAAAAACATTCAGTACTTC	CASSLSGTGLAKNIQYF
TRBV7-6	NA	TRBJ1-2	TRBD1	TGTGCCAGCAGCTGGGGACAGGGTAGGGGAGGCTACACCTTC	CASSWGQGRGGYTF
TRBV14	once	TRBJ1-6	TRBD1	TGTGCCAGCAGGAAGGGACAGGGGTATTCACCCCTCCACTTT	CASRKGQGYSPLHF
TRBV24-1	NA	TRBJ2-5	TRBD2	TGTGCCACCAGGGGAGCGGGAGGGAAAGAGACCCAGTACTTC	CATRGAGGKETQYF
TRBV9	NA	TRBJ2-2	NA	TGTGCCAGCAGCGTAGGTAGTCTAGCCGTCGGGGAGCTGTTTTTT	CASSVGSLAVGELFF
TRBV5-1	few	TRBJ1-1	NA	TGCGCCAGCAGCTTTTCTGGGGGGGACACTGAAGCTTTCTTT	CASSFSGGDTEAFF
TRBV5-5	NA	TRBJ1-5	NA	TGTGCCAGCAGCTTGGCAGGTGGAGGACAGCCCCAGCATTTT	CASSLAGGGQPQHF
TRBV7-9	few	TRBJ1-6	TRBD1	TGTGCCAGCAGCCTCGGACAGGGGTTCTATAATTCACCCCTCCACTTT	CASSLGQGFYNSPLHF
TRBV6-5	NA	TRBJ2-7	NA	TGTGCCAGCAGGGCGACTGGGAGTGACGAGCAGTACTTC	CASRATGSDEQYF
TRBV5-1	NA	TRBJ1-3	NA	TGCGCCAGCAGCGATCGGGGGAAGGAAAACACCATATATTTT	CASSDRGKENTIYF
TRBV9	NA	TRBJ1-1	NA	TGTGCCAGCAGCGTATCTCGAGGGAGGAACACTGAAGCTTTCTTT	CASSVSRGRNTEAFF
TRBV19	NA	TRBJ2-1	TRBD1	TGTGCCAGTAGGGTGGACAGGGGTAACTACAATGAGCAGTTCTTC	CASRVDRGNYNEQFF
TRBV3-1/TRBV3-2	NA	TRBJ1-2	NA	TGTGCCAGCAGCCCCGGACCGGGGTTCTATGGCTACACCTTC	CASSPGPGFYGYTF
TRBV27	NA	TRBJ2-1	TRBD2	TGTGCCAGCAGTCAAAGGACTAGCGGGACTCCCCGGTCCAATGAGCAGTTCTTC	CASSQRTSGTPRSNEQFF
TRBV28	once	TRBJ2-1	TRBD2	TGTGCCAGCAGTTATCTAGCGGACAATGAGCAGTTCTTC	CASSYLADNEQFF
TRBV1	NA	TRBJ2-7	NA	TGCACCAGCAGCCCTAGCGGGAGTTTTTACGAGCAGTACTTC	CTSSPSGSFYEQYF
TRBV5-1	NA	TRBJ1-1	NA	TGCGCCAGCAGCTTGTTCACCAGTATGAACACTGAAGCTTTCTTT	CASSLFTSMNTEAFF
TRBV6-5	NA	TRBJ2-1	TRBD1	TGTGCCAGCAGAGCCGACAGGGGGCTTTCCAATGAGCAGTTCTTC	CASRADRGLSNEQFF
TRBV27	NA	TRBJ2-1	NA	TGTGCCAGCAGGCCTGAGACGAGGGCGAGGTACAATGAGCAGTTCTTC	CASRPETRARYNEQFF
TRBV5-4	NA	TRBJ1-1	NA	TGTGCCAGCAGCTTGGGGGGACGGTTGAACACTGAAGCTTTCTTT	CASSLGGRLNTEAFF
TRBV28	NA	TRBJ1-5	TRBD1	TGTGCCAGCAGTTTCGCCGGACAGGGCAATCAGCCCCAGCATTTT	CASSFAGQGNQPQHF
TRBV5-6	NA	TRBJ1-6	TRBD1	TGTGCCAGCAGCGGGGGGACAGGGTATAATTCACCCCTCCACTTT	CASSGGTGYNSPLHF
TRBV18	NA	TRBJ1-5	NA	TGTGCCAGCTCACCAGGTGGTCAGCCCCAGCATTTT	CASSPGGQPQHF
TRBV27	NA	TRBJ2-1	TRBD1	TGTGCCAGCAGTTTAAAAATCATTAAAAGAACAGGGGGTGATGAGAATGAGCAGTTCTTC	CASSLKIIKRTGGDENEQFF
TRBV2	NA	TRBJ1-1	NA	TGTGCCAGCAGTGGACAGCTGAACACTGAAGCTTTCTTT	CASSGQLNTEAFF
TRBV7-6	NA	TRBJ1-1	NA	TGTGCCAGCAGCTTCCCAGTGGGGGACGAAGGACCTGAAGCTTTCTTT	CASSFPVGDEGPEAFF
TRBV7-3	NA	TRBJ2-1	NA	TGTGCCAGCAGCCCCGGGACCACATCCTACAATGAGCAGTTCTTC	CASSPGTTSYNEQFF
TRBV11-2	NA	TRBJ2-3	NA	TGTGCCAGCAGCTTAGTTGGGGGGTCAGATACGCAGTATTTT	CASSLVGGSDTQYF
TRBV2	NA	TRBJ1-5	TRBD1	TGTGCCAGCAGATACAGGGGGAGCCAGCCCCAGCATTTT	CASRYRGSQPQHF
TRBV7-9	NA	TRBJ1-1	TRBD1	TGTGCCAGCAGCCCGGACAGGCTTCGCAAAGGCCCTGAAGCTTTCTTT	CASSPDRLRKGPEAFF
TRBV2	NA	TRBJ1-5	NA	TGTGCCAGCAAGCCTGAGTCGGGTCAGCCCCAGCATTTT	CASKPESGQPQHF
TRBV6-6	NA	TRBJ1-1	TRBD1	TGTGCCAGCAGTTACTCCAGGGGGCCCGCCTCTGAAGCTTTCTTT	CASSYSRGPASEAFF
TRBV18	NA	TRBJ2-7	NA	TGTGCCAGCTCACCAGGGCTAGCGTGGCACGAGCAGTACTTC	CASSPGLAWHEQYF